This TCR beta chain was profiled in a study of beta chain features in type 1 diabetes. Study observations and caveats: Shorter TCRB CDR3s, moderately but significantly so, were found in Type 1 diabetes patients in all four CD4+ subsets. Comparison showed that naive, central memory and Treg TCRB repertoires appeared more similar among patients than among healthy donors.

The CDR3 sequence is 14 residues long. CDR1 is SGHNT and CDR2 is YYREEE in the germline V gene (reference sequence). J lost 4 bases, V lost 4 bases, and 3 bases had no gene match. Purity above 98% was achieved in all sorted populations. What was sequenced were expressed TCRB transcripts, since all of the isolated RNA had been reverse transcribed. TCRdb's copy holds only in-frame clones and misses some; the assay was immunoSEQ multiplex PCR. The profile shows 100,000 to 150,000 clones, around 10% of them singletons. Concerning this clone: Its antigen is unidentified.

The chain joins TRBV5-4 to TRBJ1-4, with TRBD1 identical over 8 bases. The sample consisted of central memory CD4+ T cells from blood. The clonotype was recovered from a man aged 25 to 40 with type 1 diabetes. CDR3 DNA: TGTGCCAGCAGCCGGGGACAGGATAATGAAAAACTGTTTTTT. Encoded protein: CASSRGQDNEKLFF.